Included here is one T cell receptor (beta chain) sequence, with context. This sample is part of a study of cytomegalovirus exposure and HLA in healthy donors. With 60 Vbeta and 13 Jbeta primers, the PCR was carried out. Some clones are missing from TCRdb's copy, which holds only in-frame ones; the method was immunoSEQ multiplex PCR. In total, the table holds approximately 150,000 clones. This CDR3 spans 16 amino acids. Germline-derived CDR1 and CDR2 are SGHRS and YFSETQ. Trimming left V 0 bases short and J 4 bases short, with 16 bases between. The clonotype comes from a woman in her forties or fifties in good health and CMV-seronegative. The source material was PBMCs. This sequence joins TRBV5-1 and TRBJ2-5; D is perhaps TRBD1 (5 bases). The CDR3 DNA reads as TGCGCCAGCAGCTTGGAAACAGGCCCGGGTGGAGAGACCCAGTACTTC. Its protein product is CASSLETGPGGETQYF.